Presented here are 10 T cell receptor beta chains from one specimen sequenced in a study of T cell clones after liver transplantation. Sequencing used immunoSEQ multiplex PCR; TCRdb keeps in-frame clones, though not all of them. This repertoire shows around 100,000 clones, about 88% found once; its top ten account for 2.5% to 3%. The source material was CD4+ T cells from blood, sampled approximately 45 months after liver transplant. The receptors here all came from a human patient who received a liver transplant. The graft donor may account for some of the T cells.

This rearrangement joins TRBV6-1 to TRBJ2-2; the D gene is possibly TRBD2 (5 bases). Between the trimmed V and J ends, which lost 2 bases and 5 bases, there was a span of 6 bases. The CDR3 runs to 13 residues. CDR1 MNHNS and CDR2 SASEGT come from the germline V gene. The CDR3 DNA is TGTGCCAGCAGTGAAAGGAGGACCGGGGAGCTGTTTTTT. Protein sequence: CASSERRTGELFF.

The CDR3: CAWQPGPNEKLFF. The CDR3 coding sequence is TGTGCCTGGCAACCGGGGCCGAATGAAAAACTGTTTTTT. The gene calls are TRBV30 and TRBJ1-4; D possibly corresponds to TRBD1 (5 bases). The CDR3 contains 13 residues. CDR1 and CDR2 (germline): GTSNPN, SVGIG (reference sequence). Trimming pared 5 bases from V and 5 bases from J, leaving 12 bases between.

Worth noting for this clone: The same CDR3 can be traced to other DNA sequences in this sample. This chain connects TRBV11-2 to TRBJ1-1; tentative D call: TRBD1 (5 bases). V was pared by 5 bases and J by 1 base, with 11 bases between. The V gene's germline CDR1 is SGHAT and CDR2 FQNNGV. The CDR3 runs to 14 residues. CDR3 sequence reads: CASSPGGRNTEAFF. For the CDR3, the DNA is TGTGCCAGCAGCCCTGGGGGTCGGAACACTGAAGCTTTCTTT.

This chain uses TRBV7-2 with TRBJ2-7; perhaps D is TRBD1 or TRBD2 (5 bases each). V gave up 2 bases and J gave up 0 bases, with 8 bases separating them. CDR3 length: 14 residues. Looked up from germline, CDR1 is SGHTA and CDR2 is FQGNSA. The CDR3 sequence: CASSLSGASYEQYF. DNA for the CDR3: TGTGCCAGCAGCTTATCCGGGGCCTCCTACGAGCAGTACTTC.

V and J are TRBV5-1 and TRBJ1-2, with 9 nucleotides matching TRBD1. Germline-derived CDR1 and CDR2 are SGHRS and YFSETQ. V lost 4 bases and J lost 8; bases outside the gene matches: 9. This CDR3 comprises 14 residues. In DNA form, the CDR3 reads TGCGCCAGCAGCCCACCGGGACAGGGAGGCGGCTACACCTTC. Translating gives CASSPPGQGGGYTF.

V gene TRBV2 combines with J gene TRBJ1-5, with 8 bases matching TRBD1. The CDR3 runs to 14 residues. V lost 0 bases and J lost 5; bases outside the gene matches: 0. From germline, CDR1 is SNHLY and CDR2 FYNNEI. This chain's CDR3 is CASSEARGHQPQHF. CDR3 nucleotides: TGTGCCAGCAGTGAAGCCAGGGGGCATCAGCCCCAGCATTTT. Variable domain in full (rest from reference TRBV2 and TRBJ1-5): EPEVTQTPSHQVTQMGQEVILRCVPISNHLYFYWYRQILGQKVEFLVSFYNNEISEKSEIFDDQFSVERPDGSNFTLKIRSTKLEDSAMYFCASSEARGHQPQHFGDGTRLSIL.

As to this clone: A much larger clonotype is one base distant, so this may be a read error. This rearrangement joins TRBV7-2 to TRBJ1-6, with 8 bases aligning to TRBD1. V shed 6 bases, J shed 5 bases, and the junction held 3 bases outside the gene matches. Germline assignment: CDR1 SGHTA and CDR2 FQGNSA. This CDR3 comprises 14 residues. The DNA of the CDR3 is TGTGCCAGCAGTCGGACAGGGAATAATTCACCCCTCCACTTT. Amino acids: CASSRTGNNSPLHF.

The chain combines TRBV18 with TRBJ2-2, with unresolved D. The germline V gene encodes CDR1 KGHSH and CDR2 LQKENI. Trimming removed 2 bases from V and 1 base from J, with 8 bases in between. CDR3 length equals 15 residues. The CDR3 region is CASSPSLLNTGELFF. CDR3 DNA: TGTGCCAGCTCACCATCTCTCCTGAACACCGGGGAGCTGTTTTTT.

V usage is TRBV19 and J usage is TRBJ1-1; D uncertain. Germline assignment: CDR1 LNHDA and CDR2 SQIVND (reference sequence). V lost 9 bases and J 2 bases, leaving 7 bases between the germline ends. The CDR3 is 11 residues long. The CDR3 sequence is CASKHNTEAFF. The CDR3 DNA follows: TGTGCCAGCAAACACAACACTGAAGCTTTCTTT.

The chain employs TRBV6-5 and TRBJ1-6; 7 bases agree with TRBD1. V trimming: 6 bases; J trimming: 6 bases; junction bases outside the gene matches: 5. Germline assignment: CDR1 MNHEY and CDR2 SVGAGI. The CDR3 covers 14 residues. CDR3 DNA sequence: TGTGCCAGCAGCACCGGGACAGCTAATTCACCCCTCCACTTT. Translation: CASSTGTANSPLHF.